A single sample gave rise to the 13 T cell receptor beta chains below, sequenced in a study of T cells in narcolepsy. The protocol was immunoSEQ multiplex PCR, while the TCRdb copy is restricted to in-frame clones and leaves out a portion. The sample lists tens of thousands of clones, around 83% occurring once. The sequencing input was CD45RA- memory CD4+ T cells from PBMCs. Source of these receptors: a human donor with narcolepsy.

The rearrangement joins TRBV19 to TRBJ1-5; D not certain. CDR1 is LNHDA, CDR2 SQIVND, per germline (reference sequence). Trimming took off 3 bases at V and 7 bases at J, with 13 bases between the two ends. CDR3 size: 14 residues. The CDR3 here is CASSIPEAGQPQHF. CDR3 in DNA: TGTGCCAGTAGTATCCCCGAAGCGGGGCAGCCCCAGCATTTT.

The J gene is TRBJ2-5, the V gene TRBV5-1; a weak D match, TRBD2 (5 bases). TRBJ2-7 matches the DNA end more closely, so the J call is doubtful. The germline CDR1 and CDR2 sequences are SGHRS and YFSETQ. This CDR3 is 14 amino acids long. CDR3 nucleotides: TGCGCCAGCAGCCCGGATAGCGTATCCTACGAGCAGTACTTC. Translating gives CASSPDSVSYEQYF.

The gene calls are TRBV5-1 and TRBJ2-1, with 7 bases aligning to TRBD2. CDR1 and CDR2 (germline): SGHRS, YFSETQ. Unmatched junction bases numbered 3, after V lost 3 bases and J lost 0 bases. This CDR3 is 15 amino acids long. The CDR3 region is CASSSGGNSYNEQFF. CDR3 nucleotides: TGCGCCAGCAGCTCCGGGGGGAACTCCTACAATGAGCAGTTCTTC.

The chain carries TRBV7-2 and TRBJ2-1, with D perhaps matching TRBD1 (6 bases). The V end lost 5 bases, the J end lost 1 base, and 9 bases lay between the germline ends. The CDR3 is made up of 14 amino acids. The germline CDR1 and CDR2 sequences are SGHTA and FQGNSA. The CDR3 here is CASSKQGSYNEQFF. The CDR3 nucleotides are TGTGCCAGCAGCAAACAGGGTTCCTACAATGAGCAGTTCTTC. Supplemented by reference TRBV7-2 and TRBJ2-1, the full variable domain reads GAGVSQSPSNKVTEKGKDVELRCDPISGHTALYWYRQSLGQGLEFLIYFQGNSAPDKSGLPSDRFSAERTGGSVSTLTIQRTQQEDSAVYLCASSKQGSYNEQFFGPGTRLTVL.

The rearrangement uses TRBV2 and TRBJ2-1; D gene unclear. Looked up from germline, CDR1 is SNHLY and CDR2 is FYNNEI. V lost 5 bases to trimming and J lost 14 bases, with 13 bases between them. This CDR3 has 11 residues. The DNA of the CDR3 is TGTGCCAGCAGTCAGAACTACGAAGAGTTCTTC. It encodes CASSQNYEEFF.

The J gene is TRBJ1-2, the V gene TRBV6-1; possibly TRBD1 for D (6 bases). The V gene's germline CDR1 is MNHNS and CDR2 SASEGT. V lost 7 bases and J lost 8, with 17 bases in between. This CDR3 is built from 13 residues. Written as DNA, the CDR3 is TGTGCCAGCACCTGGGGGTGGGGGGGCGGCTACACCTTC. Residues: CASTWGWGGGYTF.

The chain recombines TRBV14 with TRBJ1-3; D uncertain. Germline assignment: CDR1 SGHDN and CDR2 FVKESK. The V gene lost 2 bases and the J gene lost 3 bases, with 8 bases spanning the gap. This CDR3 contains 14 residues. Here the CDR3 reads CASSQIRDGNTIYF. The CDR3 DNA follows: TGTGCCAGCAGCCAAATCCGGGATGGAAACACCATATATTTT.

This sequence joins TRBV5-5 and TRBJ2-7; 10 bases align to TRBD2. The V and J ends lost 0 bases and 2 bases, in that order; junction bases with no gene match: 2. The CDR3 runs to 15 residues. Per germline, CDR1 SGHKS and CDR2 YYEKEE (reference sequence). CDR3 in amino acids: CASSLVAGGAYEQYF. The DNA of the CDR3 is TGTGCCAGCAGCTTGGTAGCGGGAGGCGCCTACGAGCAGTACTTC. Looking up the rest from reference TRBV5-5 and TRBJ2-7 gives the full variable domain: DAGVTQSPTHLIKTRGQQVTLRCSPISGHKSVSWYQQVLGQGPQFIFQYYEKEERGRGNFPDRFSARQFPNYSSELNVNALLLGDSALYLCASSLVAGGAYEQYFGPGTRLTVT.

The genes are TRBV19 and TRBJ2-7; a possible D gene is TRBD1 (6 bases). Per germline, CDR1 LNHDA and CDR2 SQIVND (reference sequence). V lost 5 bases and J lost 3, with 17 bases in between. The CDR3 totals 15 residues. In DNA form, the CDR3 reads TGTGCCAGTAGTTCAGGGACACCAGCCGACTACGAGCAGTACTTC. This gives the protein CASSSGTPADYEQYF.

The rearrangement links TRBV25-1 to TRBJ2-2; 8 bases are a match to TRBD1. The V gene's germline CDR1 is MGHDK and CDR2 SYGVNS. The J segment lost 4 bases and the V segment lost 8 bases, leaving 3 bases of the junction unmatched. The CDR3 has 13 residues. The CDR3 coding sequence is TGTGCCAGCGGGGGACAGGTCACCGGGGAGCTGTTTTTT. It is translated as CASGGQVTGELFF. The whole variable domain, filled in from reference TRBV25-1 and TRBJ2-2, reads EADIYQTPRYLVIGTGKKITLECSQTMGHDKMYWYQQDPGMELHLIHYSYGVNSTEKGDLSSESTVSRIRTEHFPLTLESARPSHTSQYLCASGGQVTGELFFGEGSRLTVL.

Concerning this clone: This sample also contains other DNA sequences that code for the same CDR3. The rearrangement joins TRBV6-6 to TRBJ2-3; perhaps TRBD1 as D (7 bases). V was shortened by 10 bases and J by 0 bases, with 14 bases between the two germline ends. CDR1 is MNHNY, CDR2 SVGAGI, per germline (reference sequence). CDR3 length: 14 residues. The CDR3 protein is CATRPGGSTDTQYF. The CDR3 coding sequence is TGTGCCACTCGTCCAGGGGGGAGCACAGATACGCAGTATTTT.

V is TRBV5-1 and J is TRBJ2-1, with a possible D match to TRBD2 (6 bases). CDR1 is SGHRS and CDR2 is YFSETQ in the germline V gene. The CDR3 extends over 17 amino acids. V dropped 1 base and J dropped 3 bases, with 17 bases sitting between them. Written as DNA, the CDR3 is TGCGCCAGCAGCTTGTTTCCTAGCGAGAATTTCTACAATGAGCAGTTCTTC. The encoded protein is CASSLFPSENFYNEQFF.

This clone was counted between two and nine times. The chain links TRBV5-4 to TRBJ1-4; 10 bases agree with TRBD1. V trimming: 3 bases; J trimming: 4 bases; junction bases outside the gene matches: 3. CDR3 length: 15 residues. CDR1 and CDR2 from the germline V gene are SGHNT and YYREEE (reference sequence). DNA for the CDR3: TGTGCCAGCAGCTGGGGACAGGGGAATAATGAAAAACTGTTTTTT. Encoded protein: CASSWGQGNNEKLFF.